This TCR beta chain was observed in a study of tumor-infiltrating lymphocytes in primary liver carcinoma. Study-level information: Those enrolled were patients of both sexes, who were aged 30 to 69 years. Tumors were staged T1-T3 N0M0 and measured 4.2 to 10 cm across. Study outcomes and limitations: Only about 8-25% of top clones appeared in all five tumor regions.

From around 520 ng of total RNA, TCR beta-specific cDNA was reverse-transcribed using a constant-region primer. Researchers made the TCR beta libraries by running three nested multiplex PCR rounds with slightly modified ARM-PCR. The first two PCR rounds, roughly 10 cycles each, used TRBV1-TRBV30 forward primers and a C-beta reverse primer. Each CDR3 protein is one row after TCRdb ran MiXCR on the multiplex PCR reads. The sample contains under 110,000 distinct CDR3 sequences, around two thirds of which appear only once. The CDR3 length is 15 residues. After removal of 6 bases from V and 2 bases from J, the junction contained 4 bases not matched to a gene. In germline, CDR1 is MNHNY, CDR2 SVGAGI (reference sequence). This clonotype was detected ten times or more. What it recognizes is unknown. Each 20-30 mg portion of unsorted bulk tissue served as the source for co-extraction of RNA and DNA.

The rearrangement joins TRBV6-6 to TRBJ1-5; 10 nucleotides align to TRBD1. The sample taken for sequencing was liver tumor tissue from sampling region 2. Subset denoted: tumor region T2, inferior pole. The receptor's source is a woman in her sixties with primary liver carcinoma and hepatitis B virus infection. CDR3 sequence: CASSRGQGGNQPQHF. The DNA of the CDR3 is TGTGCCAGCAGCCGTGGACAGGGGGGCAATCAGCCCCAGCATTTT.